These T cell receptor beta chains were read from a single sample in a study of shared clonotypes between healthy human individuals. Clones were sequenced by immunoSEQ multiplex PCR, and TCRdb holds only the in-frame ones, with some missing. The profile shows 1.4 million or so clones, approximately 98.5% of them singletons. The material sequenced was naive CD4+ T cells sorted from blood. Every receptor here comes from a young man in good health. CDR3s include the opening cysteine and the closing phenylalanine or tryptophan. D genes are given only for firm matches. For some rows the clone size is stated as once, few or many, or as a class when expanded; others skip it.

clone_size: NA
v_call: TRBV28
d_call: TRBD2
cdr3_length: 14
j_call: TRBJ2-1
cdr3_nt: TGTGCCAGCATCCATAGCGGGAGGTACAATGAGCAGTTCTTC
cdr3_aa: CASIHSGRYNEQFF

clone_size: NA
v_call: TRBV5-1
d_call: TRBD1
cdr3_length: 15
j_call: TRBJ1-4
cdr3_nt: TGCGCCAGCAGCTTGCAGGGGACAGAACATGAAAAACTGTTTTTT
cdr3_aa: CASSLQGTEHEKLFF

clone_size: NA
v_call: TRBV6-1
d_call: TRBD1
cdr3_length: 15
j_call: TRBJ1-5
cdr3_nt: TGTGCCAGCAGTGAAGAGACAGGGATTTATCAGCCCCAGCATTTT
cdr3_aa: CASSEETGIYQPQHF

clone_size: NA
v_call: TRBV28
d_call: NA
cdr3_length: 16
j_call: TRBJ2-7
cdr3_nt: TGTGCCAGCAGTTCCACCCGGGGAGAGTGGGGCTACGAGCAGTACTTC
cdr3_aa: CASSSTRGEWGYEQYF

clone_size: NA
v_call: TRBV13
d_call: NA
cdr3_length: 13
j_call: TRBJ2-1
cdr3_nt: TGTGCCAGCAGCTCTAATACCTACAATGAGCAGTTCTTC
cdr3_aa: CASSSNTYNEQFF

clone_size: NA
v_call: TRBV29-1
d_call: TRBD1
cdr3_length: 13
j_call: TRBJ1-1
cdr3_nt: TGCAGCGTTGATATGACAGGGGACTCTGAAGCTTTCTTT
cdr3_aa: CSVDMTGDSEAFF

clone_size: NA
v_call: TRBV10-1
d_call: NA
cdr3_length: 16
j_call: TRBJ2-5
cdr3_nt: TGCGCCAGCAGTGAGTTGGGTAGCGGAGGACGGGAGACCCAGTACTTC
cdr3_aa: CASSELGSGGRETQYF

clone_size: NA
v_call: TRBV6-6
d_call: NA
cdr3_length: 14
j_call: TRBJ2-1
cdr3_nt: TGTGCCAGCAGTTACTCGATCGAATACAATGAGCAGTTCTTC
cdr3_aa: CASSYSIEYNEQFF

clone_size: NA
v_call: TRBV18
d_call: TRBD2
cdr3_length: 15
j_call: TRBJ2-7
cdr3_nt: TGTGCCAGCTCACCAGGGGGGGAAAATACCTACGAGCAGTACTTC
cdr3_aa: CASSPGGENTYEQYF

clone_size: NA
v_call: TRBV6-1
d_call: NA
cdr3_length: 13
j_call: TRBJ2-5
cdr3_nt: TGTGCCAGTTCCAGGGGCAGTGGAGAGACCCAGTACTTC
cdr3_aa: CASSRGSGETQYF

clone_size: NA
v_call: TRBV5-4
d_call: TRBD1
cdr3_length: 16
j_call: TRBJ2-1
cdr3_nt: TGTGCCAGCAGAAGAGGACAGGGAGGCACCTACAATGAGCAGTTCTTC
cdr3_aa: CASRRGQGGTYNEQFF

clone_size: NA
v_call: TRBV5-4
d_call: TRBD1
cdr3_length: 14
j_call: TRBJ1-2
cdr3_nt: TGTGCCAGCAGCTTAGACAGGGGGATACGGGGCTACACCTTC
cdr3_aa: CASSLDRGIRGYTF

clone_size: NA
v_call: TRBV28
d_call: TRBD2
cdr3_length: 14
j_call: TRBJ2-7
cdr3_nt: TGTGCCAGCAGTTTAGCGGGAGAAGCTTACGAGCAGTACTTC
cdr3_aa: CASSLAGEAYEQYF

clone_size: once
v_call: TRBV5-1
d_call: TRBD2
cdr3_length: 18
j_call: TRBJ2-1
cdr3_nt: TGCGCCAGCAGCGCCGGGACTAGCGGAGCTACTTCCTACAATGAGCAGTTCTTC
cdr3_aa: CASSAGTSGATSYNEQFF

clone_size: NA
v_call: TRBV9
d_call: TRBD1
cdr3_length: 15
j_call: TRBJ2-7
cdr3_nt: TGTGCCAGCAGCGTACTACCGGACAGGGATTACGAGCAGTACTTC
cdr3_aa: CASSVLPDRDYEQYF

clone_size: NA
v_call: TRBV28
d_call: TRBD1
cdr3_length: 16
j_call: TRBJ2-7
cdr3_nt: TGTGCCAGCAGTTTAAGGCCGGGACAGGGGACCTACGAGCAGTACTTT
cdr3_aa: CASSLRPGQGTYEQYF

clone_size: NA
v_call: TRBV7-9
d_call: NA
cdr3_length: 13
j_call: TRBJ2-2
cdr3_nt: TGTGCCAGCAGCTCAACAATCCCCGGGGAGCTGTTTTTT
cdr3_aa: CASSSTIPGELFF

clone_size: NA
v_call: TRBV28
d_call: NA
cdr3_length: 13
j_call: TRBJ2-2
cdr3_nt: TGTGCCAGCATGGAGGGGTCGGTCGGGGAGCTGTTTTTT
cdr3_aa: CASMEGSVGELFF

clone_size: NA
v_call: TRBV4-1
d_call: NA
cdr3_length: 15
j_call: TRBJ2-1
cdr3_nt: TGCGCCAGCAGCCAAGTTGTTGGCAACACCAATGAGCAGTTCTTC
cdr3_aa: CASSQVVGNTNEQFF

clone_size: NA
v_call: TRBV30
d_call: NA
cdr3_length: 11
j_call: TRBJ2-5
cdr3_nt: TGTGCCTGGAGCTCTCTAATTTACCAGTACTTC
cdr3_aa: CAWSSLIYQYF

clone_size: NA
v_call: TRBV7-2
d_call: NA
cdr3_length: 15
j_call: TRBJ2-2
cdr3_nt: TGTGCCAGCAGCTTTGACCACTATGTCGCCGGGGAGCTGTTTTTT
cdr3_aa: CASSFDHYVAGELFF

clone_size: NA
v_call: TRBV5-6
d_call: NA
cdr3_length: 15
j_call: TRBJ2-1
cdr3_nt: TGTGCCAGCAGCGCCCCGGGACCTACTAGGAATGAGCAGTTCTTC
cdr3_aa: CASSAPGPTRNEQFF

clone_size: NA
v_call: TRBV5-4
d_call: TRBD2
cdr3_length: 15
j_call: TRBJ2-5
cdr3_nt: TGTGCCAGTAACTCCGGGACTAGCGGAGAAGAGACCCAGTACTTC
cdr3_aa: CASNSGTSGEETQYF

clone_size: NA
v_call: TRBV27
d_call: NA
cdr3_length: 14
j_call: TRBJ2-7
cdr3_nt: TGTGCCAGCAGTTTAGGCAGGGTATCCTACGAGCAGTACTTC
cdr3_aa: CASSLGRVSYEQYF

clone_size: NA
v_call: TRBV5-4
d_call: NA
cdr3_length: 17
j_call: TRBJ2-2
cdr3_nt: TGTGCCAGCAGCTTGGAGGCAGGAGGCACGAACACCGGGGAGCTGTTTTTT
cdr3_aa: CASSLEAGGTNTGELFF

clone_size: NA
v_call: TRBV10-2
d_call: NA
cdr3_length: 12
j_call: TRBJ2-7
cdr3_nt: TGCGCCAGCAGGGTGGTGGGATACGAGCAGTACTTC
cdr3_aa: CASRVVGYEQYF

clone_size: NA
v_call: TRBV19
d_call: TRBD2
cdr3_length: 16
j_call: TRBJ2-2
cdr3_nt: TGTGCCAGTAGTATCCGGAGCGGGGGGAACACCGGGGAGCTGTTTTTT
cdr3_aa: CASSIRSGGNTGELFF

clone_size: NA
v_call: TRBV5-4
d_call: TRBD2
cdr3_length: 15
j_call: TRBJ2-7
cdr3_nt: TGTGCCAGCAGCTTGGCAACTAGCGTTTCCTACGAGCAGTACTTC
cdr3_aa: CASSLATSVSYEQYF

clone_size: NA
v_call: TRBV7-9
d_call: NA
cdr3_length: 12
j_call: TRBJ1-4
cdr3_nt: TGTGCCAGCAGCCCCCGAGGTGAAAAACTGTTTTTT
cdr3_aa: CASSPRGEKLFF

clone_size: NA
v_call: TRBV4-3
d_call: NA
cdr3_length: 14
j_call: TRBJ1-1
cdr3_nt: TGCGCCAGCAGCCAAGAGGGGCGGAACACTGAAGCTTTCTTT
cdr3_aa: CASSQEGRNTEAFF

clone_size: NA
v_call: TRBV5-1
d_call: TRBD1
cdr3_length: 17
j_call: TRBJ1-5
cdr3_nt: TGCGCCAGCAGCCGGCGGGACAGGGACTATAGCAATCAGCCCCAGCATTTT
cdr3_aa: CASSRRDRDYSNQPQHF

clone_size: once
v_call: TRBV4-3
d_call: TRBD1
cdr3_length: 16
j_call: TRBJ2-7
cdr3_nt: TGCGCCAGCAGCCAGGGACACCGGGACAGGTCCTACGAGCAGTACTTC
cdr3_aa: CASSQGHRDRSYEQYF

clone_size: NA
v_call: TRBV2
d_call: NA
cdr3_length: 14
j_call: TRBJ2-1
cdr3_nt: TGTGCCAGCAGTGAAAGCTACTCCTACAATGAGCAGTTCTTC
cdr3_aa: CASSESYSYNEQFF

clone_size: NA
v_call: TRBV28
d_call: NA
cdr3_length: 15
j_call: TRBJ2-7
cdr3_nt: TGTGCCAGCAGTTTAGCCACTCTATACTCCTACGAGCAGTACTTC
cdr3_aa: CASSLATLYSYEQYF

clone_size: NA
v_call: TRBV7-9
d_call: TRBD2
cdr3_length: 17
j_call: TRBJ2-7
cdr3_nt: TGTGCCAGCAGCTTAACGCCTAGCGGGTTAAGCTCCTACGAGCAGTACTTC
cdr3_aa: CASSLTPSGLSSYEQYF

clone_size: NA
v_call: TRBV10-1
d_call: TRBD1
cdr3_length: 14
j_call: TRBJ2-7
cdr3_nt: TGCGCCAGCAGTGTTACGACAGGGCGAAACGAGCAGTACTTC
cdr3_aa: CASSVTTGRNEQYF

clone_size: NA
v_call: TRBV27
d_call: NA
cdr3_length: 13
j_call: TRBJ2-1
cdr3_nt: TGTGCCAGCTGGAGAAAACCGTACAATGAGCAGTTCTTC
cdr3_aa: CASWRKPYNEQFF

clone_size: NA
v_call: TRBV19
d_call: TRBD2
cdr3_length: 17
j_call: TRBJ2-1
cdr3_nt: TGTGCCAGTAGTATAGGTGTAGCGGGAGTGATCTACAATGAGCAGTTCTTC
cdr3_aa: CASSIGVAGVIYNEQFF

clone_size: NA
v_call: TRBV29-1
d_call: NA
cdr3_length: 12
j_call: TRBJ2-7
cdr3_nt: TGCAGCGTTGCGCAGGCCTCTGGGGAGCAGTACTTC
cdr3_aa: CSVAQASGEQYF

clone_size: NA
v_call: TRBV14
d_call: NA
cdr3_length: 15
j_call: TRBJ2-7
cdr3_nt: TGTGCCAGCAGCCCGGCTCGCGGTAGCTCCTACGAGCAGTACTTC
cdr3_aa: CASSPARGSSYEQYF

clone_size: NA
v_call: TRBV6-5
d_call: NA
cdr3_length: 14
j_call: TRBJ2-7
cdr3_nt: TGTGCCAGCAGTCCCCGACAGGCCTCCTACGAGCAGTACTTC
cdr3_aa: CASSPRQASYEQYF

clone_size: once
v_call: TRBV7-9
d_call: NA
cdr3_length: 12
j_call: TRBJ1-1
cdr3_nt: TGTGCCAGCAGCTTATCCGGACCTGAAGCTTTCTTT
cdr3_aa: CASSLSGPEAFF

clone_size: NA
v_call: TRBV7-2
d_call: TRBD2
cdr3_length: 14
j_call: TRBJ2-1
cdr3_nt: TGTGCCAGCAGCCAGGGACTAGCCTACAATGAGCAGTTCTTC
cdr3_aa: CASSQGLAYNEQFF

clone_size: NA
v_call: TRBV28
d_call: NA
cdr3_length: 13
j_call: TRBJ2-3
cdr3_nt: TGTGCCAGCAGTCCGGAGTACGCAGATACGCAGTATTTT
cdr3_aa: CASSPEYADTQYF

clone_size: NA
v_call: TRBV6-1
d_call: NA
cdr3_length: 15
j_call: TRBJ2-2
cdr3_nt: TGTGCCAGCAGTGAAGCGGGCCCTAGCGTCGGGGAGCTGTTTTTT
cdr3_aa: CASSEAGPSVGELFF

clone_size: NA
v_call: TRBV2
d_call: NA
cdr3_length: 11
j_call: TRBJ2-5
cdr3_nt: TGTGCCAGCAGGGGGGAAGGGACCCAGTACTTC
cdr3_aa: CASRGEGTQYF

clone_size: NA
v_call: TRBV5-6
d_call: TRBD2
cdr3_length: 16
j_call: TRBJ2-1
cdr3_nt: TGTGCCAGCAGCGAAAGACTAGCGGGAGATAGCAATGAGCAGTTCTTC
cdr3_aa: CASSERLAGDSNEQFF

clone_size: NA
v_call: TRBV19
d_call: NA
cdr3_length: 13
j_call: TRBJ2-3
cdr3_nt: TGTGCCAGTACCCCCTGGCTAGGGGATACGCAGTATTTT
cdr3_aa: CASTPWLGDTQYF

clone_size: NA
v_call: TRBV10-3
d_call: TRBD1
cdr3_length: 19
j_call: TRBJ2-1
cdr3_nt: TGTGCCATCAGTGAGTCAGCACGGACAGGGCCGGGGGTTACCTATGAGCAGTTCTTC
cdr3_aa: CAISESARTGPGVTYEQFF

clone_size: NA
v_call: TRBV9
d_call: NA
cdr3_length: 14
j_call: TRBJ1-4
cdr3_nt: TGTGCCAGCAGCCCAGGGGCGACCTCTGAAAAACTGTTTTTT
cdr3_aa: CASSPGATSEKLFF

clone_size: NA
v_call: TRBV29-1
d_call: NA
cdr3_length: 11
j_call: TRBJ2-1
cdr3_nt: TGCAGCGTGAACCGACGGGATGAGCAGTTCTTC
cdr3_aa: CSVNRRDEQFF

clone_size: NA
v_call: TRBV7-5
d_call: NA
cdr3_length: 15
j_call: TRBJ1-1
cdr3_nt: TGTGTCAGAAGCTTAGAAGTAACACCGAACACTGAAGCTTTCTTT
cdr3_aa: CVRSLEVTPNTEAFF

clone_size: NA
v_call: TRBV19
d_call: TRBD2
cdr3_length: 16
j_call: TRBJ2-5
cdr3_nt: TGTGCCAGTAGTGGTTCGGGCGGGAGGTCACAAGAGACCCAGTACTTC
cdr3_aa: CASSGSGGRSQETQYF

clone_size: once
v_call: TRBV7-7
d_call: NA
cdr3_length: 13
j_call: TRBJ2-1
cdr3_nt: TGTGCCAGCAGCTTAGAGACAAGGACCCAGCAGTTCTTC
cdr3_aa: CASSLETRTQQFF